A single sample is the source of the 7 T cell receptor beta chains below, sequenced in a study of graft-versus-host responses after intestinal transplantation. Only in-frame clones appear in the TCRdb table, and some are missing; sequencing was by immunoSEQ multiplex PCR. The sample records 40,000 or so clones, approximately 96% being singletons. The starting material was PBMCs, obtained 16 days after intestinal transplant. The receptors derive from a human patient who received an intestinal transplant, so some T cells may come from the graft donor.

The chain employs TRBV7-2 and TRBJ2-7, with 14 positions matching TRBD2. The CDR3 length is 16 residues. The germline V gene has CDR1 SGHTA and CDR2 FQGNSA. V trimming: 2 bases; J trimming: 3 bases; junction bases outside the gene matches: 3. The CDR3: CASSLWGLAGVYEQYF. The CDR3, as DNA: TGTGCCAGCAGCTTATGGGGACTAGCGGGAGTCTACGAGCAGTACTTC.

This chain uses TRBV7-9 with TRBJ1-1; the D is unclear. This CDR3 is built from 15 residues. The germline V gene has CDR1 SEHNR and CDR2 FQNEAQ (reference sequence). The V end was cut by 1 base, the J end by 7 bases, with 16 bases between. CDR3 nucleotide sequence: TGTGCCAGCAGCTTAGTGGTGGGTCTTGTTGGTGAAGCTTTCTTT. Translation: CASSLVVGLVGEAFF. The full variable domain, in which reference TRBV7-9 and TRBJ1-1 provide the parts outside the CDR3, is DTGVSQNPRHKITKRGQNVTFRCDPISEHNRLYWYRQTLGQGPEFLTYFQNEAQLEKSRLLSDRFSAERPKGSFSTLEIQRTEQGDSAMYLCASSLVVGLVGEAFFGQGTRLTVV.

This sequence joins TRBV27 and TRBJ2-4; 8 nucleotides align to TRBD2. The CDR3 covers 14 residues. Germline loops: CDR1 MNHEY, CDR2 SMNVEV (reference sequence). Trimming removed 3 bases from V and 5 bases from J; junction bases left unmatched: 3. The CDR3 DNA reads TGTGCCAGCAGTTTGTCGGGACTAGAAAACATTCAGTACTTC. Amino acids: CASSLSGLENIQYF.

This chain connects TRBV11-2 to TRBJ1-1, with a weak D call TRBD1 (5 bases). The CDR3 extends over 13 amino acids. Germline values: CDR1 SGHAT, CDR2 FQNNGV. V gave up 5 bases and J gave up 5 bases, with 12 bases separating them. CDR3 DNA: TGTGCCAGCAGCCCAGTACGGGGGACTGAAGCTTTCTTT. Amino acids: CASSPVRGTEAFF.

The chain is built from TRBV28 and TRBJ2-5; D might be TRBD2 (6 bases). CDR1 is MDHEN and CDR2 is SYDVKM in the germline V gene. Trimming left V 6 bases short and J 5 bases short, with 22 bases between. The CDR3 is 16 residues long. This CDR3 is CASRWGDGGIIETQYF. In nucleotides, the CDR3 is TGTGCCAGCAGATGGGGGGACGGTGGGATTATTGAGACCCAGTACTTC.

CDR3 nucleotide sequence: TGTGCCAGCAGTTTAGGTGGGAACACTGAAGCTTTCTTT. Its protein product is CASSLGGNTEAFF. The chain combines TRBV28 with TRBJ1-1; D unresolved. CDR1 is MDHEN and CDR2 is SYDVKM in the germline V gene. This CDR3 spans 13 amino acids. Trimming removed 2 bases at V and 1 base at J, with 5 bases between.

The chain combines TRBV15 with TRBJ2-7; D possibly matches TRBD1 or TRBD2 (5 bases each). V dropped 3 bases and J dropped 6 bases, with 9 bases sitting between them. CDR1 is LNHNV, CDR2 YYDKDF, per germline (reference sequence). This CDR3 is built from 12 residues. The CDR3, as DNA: TGTGCCACCAGCAGCGGGACGAGCGAGCAGTACTTC. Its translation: CATSSGTSEQYF.